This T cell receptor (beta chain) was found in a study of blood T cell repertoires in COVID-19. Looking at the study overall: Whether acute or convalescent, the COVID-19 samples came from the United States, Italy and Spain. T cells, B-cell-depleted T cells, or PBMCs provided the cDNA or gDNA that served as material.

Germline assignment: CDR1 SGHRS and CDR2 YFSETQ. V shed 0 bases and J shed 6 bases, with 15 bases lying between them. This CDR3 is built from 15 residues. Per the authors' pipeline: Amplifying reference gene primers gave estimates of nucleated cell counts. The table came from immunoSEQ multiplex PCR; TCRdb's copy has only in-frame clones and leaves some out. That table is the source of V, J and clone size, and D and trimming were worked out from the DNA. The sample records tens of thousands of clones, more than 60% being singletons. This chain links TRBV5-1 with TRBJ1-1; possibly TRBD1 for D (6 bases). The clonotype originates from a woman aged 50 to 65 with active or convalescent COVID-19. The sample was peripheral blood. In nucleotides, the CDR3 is TGCGCCAGCAGCTTGGTTGGGGGCGAAGGGGCTGAAGCTTTCTTT. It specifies CASSLVGGEGAEAFF.